What follows describes a single T cell receptor beta chain. This record comes from a study of T cell changes during pregnancy in multiple sclerosis. Trimming pared 5 bases from V and 8 bases from J, leaving 18 bases between. The CDR3 covers 14 residues. The germline gives CDR1 MNHEY, CDR2 SMNVEV (reference sequence). The protocol was immunoSEQ multiplex PCR, while the TCRdb copy is restricted to in-frame clones and leaves out a portion. The table lists 80,000 or so clones, about 92% of them singletons, with 2.5% to 3% in the top ten. The sequences come from peripheral blood, collected before pregnancy. The chain combines TRBV27 with TRBJ1-2, with a weak D call TRBD1 (6 bases). This TCR derives from a female donor with multiple sclerosis, enrolled in a pregnancy study. The CDR3 coding sequence is TGTGCCAGCAGTCCCGGACAGACTCCCGAGGGCTACACCTTC. Translated: CASSPGQTPEGYTF.